The clone carrying this TCR beta chain was counted between two and nine times. Its target is unknown. At the Johns Hopkins FTIC core, DNA taken from cultured CD4+ T cells was sequenced by way of the Oncomine TCR Beta short-read assay. TCRdb reprocessed the PCR reads with MiXCR, giving one entry per CDR3 protein. The sample consists of under 20,000 distinct CDR3 sequences, 50% to 60% of them appearing once. This entry belongs to a study of vaccination and CD4 T cells after COVID-19. This CDR3 spans 14 amino acids. Germline V gene sequence: CDR1 ENHRY, CDR2 SYGVKD. The J segment lost 5 bases and the V segment lost 6 bases, leaving 4 bases of the junction unmatched. This sample's treatment: roughly ten-day PBMC culture with coronavirus spike peptide pools or control peptides (ViraFEST assay).

Sequencing was performed on CD4+ T cells from blood, cultured in vitro. The chain joins TRBV10-3 to TRBJ1-5, with 10 bases lining up with TRBD1. This sequence originates from a human donor who had recovered from COVID-19. Here the CDR3 reads CAISRQGADQPQHF. The DNA of the CDR3 is TGTGCCATCAGCAGACAGGGGGCAGATCAGCCCCAGCATTTT.